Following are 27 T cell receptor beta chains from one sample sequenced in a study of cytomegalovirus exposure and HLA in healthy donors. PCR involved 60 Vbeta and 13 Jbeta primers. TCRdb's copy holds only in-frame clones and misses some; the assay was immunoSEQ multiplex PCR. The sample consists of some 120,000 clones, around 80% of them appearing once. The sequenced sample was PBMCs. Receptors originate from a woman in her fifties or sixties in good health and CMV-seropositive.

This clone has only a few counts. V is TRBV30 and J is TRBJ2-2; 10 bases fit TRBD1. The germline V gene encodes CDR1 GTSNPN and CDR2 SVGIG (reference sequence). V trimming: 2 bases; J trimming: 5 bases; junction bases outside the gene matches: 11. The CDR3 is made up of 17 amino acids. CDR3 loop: CAWSPATGQGRTGELFF. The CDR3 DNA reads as TGTGCCTGGAGTCCAGCAACGGGACAGGGGAGGACCGGGGAGCTGTTTTTT.

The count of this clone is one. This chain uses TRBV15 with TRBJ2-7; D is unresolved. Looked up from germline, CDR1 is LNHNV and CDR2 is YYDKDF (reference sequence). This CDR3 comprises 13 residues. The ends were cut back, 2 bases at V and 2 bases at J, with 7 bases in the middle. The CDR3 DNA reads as TGTGCCACCAGCAGACCTAGAACCTACGAGCAGTACTTC. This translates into CATSRPRTYEQYF.

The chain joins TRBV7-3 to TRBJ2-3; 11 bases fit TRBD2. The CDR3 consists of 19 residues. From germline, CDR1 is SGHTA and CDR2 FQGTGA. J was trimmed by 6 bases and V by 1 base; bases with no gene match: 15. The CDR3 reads CASSLRSPLSGGALDTQYF. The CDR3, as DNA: TGTGCCAGCAGCTTAAGGTCCCCCCTTAGCGGGGGGGCCTTGGATACGCAGTATTTT. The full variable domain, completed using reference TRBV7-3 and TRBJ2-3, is GAGVSQTPSNKVTEKGKYVELRCDPISGHTALYWYRQSLGQGPEFLIYFQGTGAADDSGLPNDRFFAVRPEGSVSTLKIQRTERGDSAVYLCASSLRSPLSGGALDTQYFGPGTRLTVL.

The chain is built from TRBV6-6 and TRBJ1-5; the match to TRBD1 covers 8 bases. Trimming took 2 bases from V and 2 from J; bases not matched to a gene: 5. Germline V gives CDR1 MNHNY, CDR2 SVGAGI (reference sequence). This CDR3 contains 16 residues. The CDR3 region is CASSYQDRGGNQPQHF. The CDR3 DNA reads TGTGCCAGCAGTTACCAAGACAGGGGTGGCAATCAGCCCCAGCATTTT.

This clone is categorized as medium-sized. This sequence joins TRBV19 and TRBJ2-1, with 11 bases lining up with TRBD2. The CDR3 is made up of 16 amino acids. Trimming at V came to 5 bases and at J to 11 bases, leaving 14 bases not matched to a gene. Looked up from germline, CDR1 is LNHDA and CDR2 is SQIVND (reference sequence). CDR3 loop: CASSLPGTSGTVKQFF. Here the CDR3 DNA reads TGTGCCAGTAGTCTTCCCGGGACTAGCGGAACCGTGAAGCAGTTCTTC.

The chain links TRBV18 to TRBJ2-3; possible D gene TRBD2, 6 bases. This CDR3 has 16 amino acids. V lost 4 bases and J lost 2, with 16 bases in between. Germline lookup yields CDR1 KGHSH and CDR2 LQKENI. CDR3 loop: CASSLFQTGDTDTQYF. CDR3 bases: TGTGCCAGCTCACTCTTTCAGACGGGGGACACAGATACGCAGTATTTT.

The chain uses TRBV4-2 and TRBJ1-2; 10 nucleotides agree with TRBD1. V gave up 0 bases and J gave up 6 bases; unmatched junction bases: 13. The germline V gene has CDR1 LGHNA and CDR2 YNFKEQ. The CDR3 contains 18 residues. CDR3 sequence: CASSQDLAPGTGVNGYTF. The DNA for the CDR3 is TGTGCCAGCAGCCAAGATCTTGCCCCCGGGACAGGGGTTAATGGCTACACCTTC.

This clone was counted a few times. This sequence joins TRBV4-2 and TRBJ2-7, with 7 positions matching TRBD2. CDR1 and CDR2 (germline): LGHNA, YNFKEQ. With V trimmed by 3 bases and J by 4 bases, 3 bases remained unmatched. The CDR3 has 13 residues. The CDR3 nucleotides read TGTGCCAGCAGCCATATGGGGGGGTACGAGCAGTACTTC. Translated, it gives CASSHMGGYEQYF.

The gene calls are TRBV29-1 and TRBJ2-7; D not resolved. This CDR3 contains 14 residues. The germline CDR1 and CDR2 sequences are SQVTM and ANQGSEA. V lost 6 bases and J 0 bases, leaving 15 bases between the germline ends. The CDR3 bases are TGCAGCGTGAGAGGCGGATTCCCCTCCTACGAGCAGTACTTC. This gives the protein CSVRGGFPSYEQYF.

CDR3 coding DNA: TGTGCCAGCAGCCGCCTGACAGGTATTTCTGGAAACACCATATATTTT. Its protein product is CASSRLTGISGNTIYF. The chain couples TRBV9 to TRBJ1-3; tentative D call: TRBD1 (6 bases). V lost 4 bases and J 1 base, leaving 15 bases between the germline ends. Germline CDR1 and CDR2: SGDLS and YYNGEE. CDR3 length: 16 amino acids.

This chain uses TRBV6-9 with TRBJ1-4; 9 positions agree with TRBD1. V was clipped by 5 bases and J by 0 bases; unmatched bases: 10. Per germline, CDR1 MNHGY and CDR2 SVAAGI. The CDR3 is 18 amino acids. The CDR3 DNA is TGTGCCAGCAGTAGGGACAGGGTACCCAGTGCAACTAATGAAAAACTGTTTTTT. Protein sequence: CASSRDRVPSATNEKLFF.

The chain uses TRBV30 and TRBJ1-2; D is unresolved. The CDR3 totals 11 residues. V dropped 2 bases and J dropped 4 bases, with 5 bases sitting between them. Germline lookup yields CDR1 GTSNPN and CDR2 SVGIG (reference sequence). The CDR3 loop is CAWSTSYGYTF. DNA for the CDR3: TGTGCCTGGAGTACAAGCTATGGCTACACCTTC. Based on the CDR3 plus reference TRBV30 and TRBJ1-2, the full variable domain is SQTIHQWPATLVQPVGSPLSLECTVEGTSNPNLYWYRQAAGRGLQLLFYSVGIGQISSEVPQNLSASRPQDRQFILSSKKLLLSDSGFYLCAWSTSYGYTFGSGTRLTVV.

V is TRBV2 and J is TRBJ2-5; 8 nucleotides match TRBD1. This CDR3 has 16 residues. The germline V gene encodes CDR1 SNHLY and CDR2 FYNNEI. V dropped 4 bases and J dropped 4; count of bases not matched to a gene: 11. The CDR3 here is CASSVQGAGLAETQYF. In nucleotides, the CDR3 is TGTGCCAGCAGTGTCCAGGGGGCGGGTCTGGCAGAGACCCAGTACTTC.

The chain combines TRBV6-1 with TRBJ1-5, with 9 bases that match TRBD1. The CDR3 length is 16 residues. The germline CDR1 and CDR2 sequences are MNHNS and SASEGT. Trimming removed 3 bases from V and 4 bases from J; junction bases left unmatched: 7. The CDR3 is CASSDYGQGQNQPQHF. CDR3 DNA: TGTGCCAGCAGTGACTACGGACAGGGGCAGAATCAGCCCCAGCATTTT.

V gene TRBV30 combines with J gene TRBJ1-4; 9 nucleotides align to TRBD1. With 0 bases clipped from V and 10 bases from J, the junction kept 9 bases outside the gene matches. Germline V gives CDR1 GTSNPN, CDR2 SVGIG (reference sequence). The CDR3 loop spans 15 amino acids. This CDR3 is CAWSVGSGTGIKLFF. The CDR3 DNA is TGTGCCTGGAGTGTAGGATCCGGGACAGGGATAAAACTGTTTTTT.

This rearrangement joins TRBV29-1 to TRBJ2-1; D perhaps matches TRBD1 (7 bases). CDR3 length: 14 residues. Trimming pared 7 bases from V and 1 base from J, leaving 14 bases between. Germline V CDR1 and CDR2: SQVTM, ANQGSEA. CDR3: CSGGPGGSYNEQFF. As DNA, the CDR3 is TGCAGCGGGGGTCCAGGGGGGTCCTACAATGAGCAGTTCTTC.

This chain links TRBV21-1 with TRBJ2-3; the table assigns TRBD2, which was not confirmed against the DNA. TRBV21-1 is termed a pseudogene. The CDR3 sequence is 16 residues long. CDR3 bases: TGTGCCAGCCTTTTGGTGCGGGGATGGCGCACAGATACGCAGTATTTT. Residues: CASLLVRGWRTDTQYF.

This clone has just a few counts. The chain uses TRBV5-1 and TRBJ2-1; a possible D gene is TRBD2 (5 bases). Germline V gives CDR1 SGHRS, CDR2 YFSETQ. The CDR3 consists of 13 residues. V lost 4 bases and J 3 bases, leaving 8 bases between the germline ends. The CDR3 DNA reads TGCGCCAGCAGCCCCCGGGACTACAATGAGCAGTTCTTC. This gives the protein CASSPRDYNEQFF. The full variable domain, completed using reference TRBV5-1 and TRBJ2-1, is KAGVTQTPRYLIKTRGQQVTLSCSPISGHRSVSWYQQTPGQGLQFLFEYFSETQRNKGNFPGRFSGRQFSNSRSEMNVSTLELGDSALYLCASSPRDYNEQFFGPGTRLTVL.

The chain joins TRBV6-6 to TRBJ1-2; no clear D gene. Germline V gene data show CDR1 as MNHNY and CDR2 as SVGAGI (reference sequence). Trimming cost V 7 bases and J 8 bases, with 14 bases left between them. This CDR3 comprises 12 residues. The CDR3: CASTNEAGGYTF. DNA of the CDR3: TGTGCCAGCACTAACGAGGCTGGCGGCTACACCTTC.

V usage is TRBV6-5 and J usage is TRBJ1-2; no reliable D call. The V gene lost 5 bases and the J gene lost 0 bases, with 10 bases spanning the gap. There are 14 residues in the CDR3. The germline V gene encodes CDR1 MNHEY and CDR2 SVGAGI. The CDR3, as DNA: TGTGCCAGCAGTCCCGGGAGCGCTAACTATGGCTACACCTTC. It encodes CASSPGSANYGYTF.

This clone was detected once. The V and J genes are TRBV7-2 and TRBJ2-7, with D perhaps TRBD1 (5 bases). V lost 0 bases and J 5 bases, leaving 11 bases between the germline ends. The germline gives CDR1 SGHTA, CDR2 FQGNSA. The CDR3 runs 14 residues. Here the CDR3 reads CASSLAPGINEQYF. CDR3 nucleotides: TGTGCCAGCAGCTTAGCTCCAGGGATCAACGAGCAGTACTTC.

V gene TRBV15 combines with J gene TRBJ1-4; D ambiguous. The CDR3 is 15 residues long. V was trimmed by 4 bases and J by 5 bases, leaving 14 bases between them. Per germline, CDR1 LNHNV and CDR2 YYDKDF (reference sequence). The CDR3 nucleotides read TGTGCCACCAGCAAACCCACCGCGGGAAATGAAAAACTGTTTTTT. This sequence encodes CATSKPTAGNEKLFF.

The CDR3 loop reads CASSQRAGGTDTQYF. The CDR3, as DNA: TGTGCCAGCAGCCAGAGGGCAGGAGGGACAGATACGCAGTATTTT. V gene TRBV11-2 combines with J gene TRBJ2-3, with D possibly being TRBD2 (6 bases). The V gene's germline CDR1 is SGHAT and CDR2 FQNNGV. The CDR3 runs 15 residues. V was clipped by 5 bases and J by 3 bases, with 15 bases between them.

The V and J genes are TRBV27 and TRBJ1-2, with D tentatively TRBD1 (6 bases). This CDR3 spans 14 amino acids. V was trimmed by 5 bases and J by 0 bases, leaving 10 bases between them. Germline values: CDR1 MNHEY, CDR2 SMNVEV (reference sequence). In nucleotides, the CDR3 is TGTGCCAGCAGTCCACAGGGTCCTAACTATGGCTACACCTTC. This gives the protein CASSPQGPNYGYTF.

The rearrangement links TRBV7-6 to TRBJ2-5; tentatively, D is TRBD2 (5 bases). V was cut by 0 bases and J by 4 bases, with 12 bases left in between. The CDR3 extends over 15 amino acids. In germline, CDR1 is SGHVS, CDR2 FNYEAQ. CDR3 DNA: TGTGCCAGCAGCTTAGCGCCGGGGTTCTCAGAGACCCAGTACTTC. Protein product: CASSLAPGFSETQYF.

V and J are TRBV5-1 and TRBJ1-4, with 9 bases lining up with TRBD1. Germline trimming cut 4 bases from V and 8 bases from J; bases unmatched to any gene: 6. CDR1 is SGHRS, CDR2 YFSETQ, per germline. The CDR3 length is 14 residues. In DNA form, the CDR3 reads TGCGCCAGCAGCCCGGGACAGGGTGAAGAAAAACTGTTTTTT. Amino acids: CASSPGQGEEKLFF. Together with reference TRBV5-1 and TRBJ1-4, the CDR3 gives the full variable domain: KAGVTQTPRYLIKTRGQQVTLSCSPISGHRSVSWYQQTPGQGLQFLFEYFSETQRNKGNFPGRFSGRQFSNSRSEMNVSTLELGDSALYLCASSPGQGEEKLFFGSGTQLSVL.

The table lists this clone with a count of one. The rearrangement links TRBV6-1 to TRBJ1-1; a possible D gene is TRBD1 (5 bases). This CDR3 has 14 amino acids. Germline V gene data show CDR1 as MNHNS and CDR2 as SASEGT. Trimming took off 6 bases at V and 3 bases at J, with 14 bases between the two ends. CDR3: CASRKGGEHTEAFF. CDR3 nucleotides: TGTGCCAGCAGGAAAGGAGGGGAGCACACTGAAGCTTTCTTT.